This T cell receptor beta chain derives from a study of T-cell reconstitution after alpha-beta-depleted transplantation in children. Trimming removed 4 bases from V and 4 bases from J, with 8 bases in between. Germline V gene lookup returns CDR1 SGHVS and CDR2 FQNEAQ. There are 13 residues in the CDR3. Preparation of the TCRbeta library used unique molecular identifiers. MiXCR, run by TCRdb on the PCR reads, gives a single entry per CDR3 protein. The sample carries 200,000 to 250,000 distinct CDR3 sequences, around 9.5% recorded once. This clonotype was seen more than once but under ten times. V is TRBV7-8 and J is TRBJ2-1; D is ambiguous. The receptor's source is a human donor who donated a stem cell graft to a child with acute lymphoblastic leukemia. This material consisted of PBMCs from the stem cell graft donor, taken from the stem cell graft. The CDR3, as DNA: TGTGCCAGCAGCTCTAGGGAATACAATGAGCAGTTCTTC. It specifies CASSSREYNEQFF.